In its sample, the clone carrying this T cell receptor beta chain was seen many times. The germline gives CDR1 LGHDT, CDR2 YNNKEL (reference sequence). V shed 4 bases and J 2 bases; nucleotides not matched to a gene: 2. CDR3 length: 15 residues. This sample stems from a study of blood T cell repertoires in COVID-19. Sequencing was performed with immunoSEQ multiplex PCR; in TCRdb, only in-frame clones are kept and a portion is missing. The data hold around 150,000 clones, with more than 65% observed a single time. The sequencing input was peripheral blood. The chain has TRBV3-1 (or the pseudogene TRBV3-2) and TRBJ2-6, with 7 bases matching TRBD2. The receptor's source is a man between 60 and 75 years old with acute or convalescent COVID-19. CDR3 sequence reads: CASSLAGAGANVLTF. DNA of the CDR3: TGTGCCAGCAGCCTGGCGGGGGCTGGGGCCAACGTCCTGACTTTC.